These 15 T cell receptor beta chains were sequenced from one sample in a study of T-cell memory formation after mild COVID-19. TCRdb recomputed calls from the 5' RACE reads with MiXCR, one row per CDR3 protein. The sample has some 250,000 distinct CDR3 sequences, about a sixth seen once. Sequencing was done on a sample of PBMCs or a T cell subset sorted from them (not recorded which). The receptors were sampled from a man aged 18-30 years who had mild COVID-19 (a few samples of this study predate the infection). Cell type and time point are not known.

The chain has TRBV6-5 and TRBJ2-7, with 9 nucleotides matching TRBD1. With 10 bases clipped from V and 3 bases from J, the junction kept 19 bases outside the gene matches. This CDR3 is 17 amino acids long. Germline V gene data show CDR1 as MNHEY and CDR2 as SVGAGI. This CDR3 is CAIITEIAGQGLYEQYV. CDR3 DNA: TGTGCCATCATAACCGAAATTGCGGGACAGGGACTCTACGAGCAGTACGTC.

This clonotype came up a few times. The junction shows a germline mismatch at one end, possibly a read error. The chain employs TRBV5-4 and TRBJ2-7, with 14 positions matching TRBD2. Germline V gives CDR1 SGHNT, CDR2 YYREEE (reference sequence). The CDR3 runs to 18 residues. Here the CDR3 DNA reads TGTGCCAGCACCTTGACAGGACTAGCGGGGGGTAATGCCTACGAGCAGTACTTC. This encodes CASTLTGLAGGNAYEQYF.

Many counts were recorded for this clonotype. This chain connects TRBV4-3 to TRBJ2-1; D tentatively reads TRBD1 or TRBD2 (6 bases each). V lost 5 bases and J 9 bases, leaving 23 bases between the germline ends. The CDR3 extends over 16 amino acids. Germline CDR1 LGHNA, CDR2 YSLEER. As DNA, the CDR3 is TGCGCCAGCAGCTGGAGCCTAGTGACGGGGGCTGGTGAGCAGTTCTTC. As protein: CASSWSLVTGAGEQFF.

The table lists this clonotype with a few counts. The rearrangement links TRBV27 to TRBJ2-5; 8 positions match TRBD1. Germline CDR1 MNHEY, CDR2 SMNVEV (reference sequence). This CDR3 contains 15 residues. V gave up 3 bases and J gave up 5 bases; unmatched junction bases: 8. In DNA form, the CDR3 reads TGTGCCAGCAGTTTTCGGCAGGGGGCTTGGGAGACCCAGTACTTC. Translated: CASSFRQGAWETQYF.

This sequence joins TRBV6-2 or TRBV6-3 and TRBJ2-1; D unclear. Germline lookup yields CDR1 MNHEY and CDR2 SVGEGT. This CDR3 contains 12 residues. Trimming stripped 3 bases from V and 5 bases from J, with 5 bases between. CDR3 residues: CASSYWHNEQFF. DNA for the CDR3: TGTGCCAGCAGTTATTGGCACAATGAGCAGTTCTTC.

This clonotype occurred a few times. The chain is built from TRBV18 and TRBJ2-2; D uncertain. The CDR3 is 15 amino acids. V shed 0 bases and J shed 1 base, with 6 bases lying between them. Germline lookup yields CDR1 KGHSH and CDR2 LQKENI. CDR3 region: CASSPPSGNTGELFF. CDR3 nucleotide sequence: TGTGCCAGCTCACCACCGTCCGGGAACACCGGGGAGCTGTTTTTT. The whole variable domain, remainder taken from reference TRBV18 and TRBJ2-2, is NAGVMQNPRHLVRRRGQEARLRCSPMKGHSHVYWYRQLPEEGLKFMVYLQKENIIDESGMPKERFSAEFPKEGPSILRIQQVVRGDSAAYFCASSPPSGNTGELFFGEGSRLTVL.

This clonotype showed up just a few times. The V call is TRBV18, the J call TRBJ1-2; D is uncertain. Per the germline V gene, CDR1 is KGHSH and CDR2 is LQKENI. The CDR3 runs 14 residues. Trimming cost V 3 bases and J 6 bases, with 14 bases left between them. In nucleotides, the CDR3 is TGTGCCAGCTCACCGGGCGGATCCGGGGATGGCTACACCTTC. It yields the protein CASSPGGSGDGYTF.

CDR3 protein: CASSFGTGRSNQPQHF. The CDR3 region has the DNA TGTGCCAGCAGTTTTGGAACAGGGCGTAGCAATCAGCCCCAGCATTTT. The chain recombines TRBV12-3 or TRBV12-4 with TRBJ1-5; tentative D call: TRBD1 (6 bases). CDR3 length equals 16 residues. The ends were cut back, 3 bases at V and 0 bases at J, with 12 bases in the middle.

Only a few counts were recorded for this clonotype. CDR3 sequence: CASSYRASDQPQHF. CDR3 in DNA: TGTGCCAGCAGTTACCGAGCTAGTGATCAGCCCCAGCATTTT. The J gene is TRBJ1-5, the V gene TRBV6-5; D is unresolved. The length of the CDR3 is 14 residues. V lost 2 bases, J lost 5 bases, and 10 bases lay in between. Germline CDR1 and CDR2: MNHEY and SVGAGI.

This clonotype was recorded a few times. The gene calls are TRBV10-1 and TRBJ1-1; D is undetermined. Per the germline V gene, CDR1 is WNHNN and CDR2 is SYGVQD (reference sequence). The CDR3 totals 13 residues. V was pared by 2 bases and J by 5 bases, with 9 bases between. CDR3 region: CASSEERETEAFF. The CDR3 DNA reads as TGCGCCAGCAGTGAGGAAAGGGAAACTGAAGCTTTCTTT.

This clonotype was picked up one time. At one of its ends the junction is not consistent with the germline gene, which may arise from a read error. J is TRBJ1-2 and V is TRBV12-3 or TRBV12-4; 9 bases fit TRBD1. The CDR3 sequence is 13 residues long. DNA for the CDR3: TGTGCCAGCAGTTTCTCCCGACAGGGGGGTCTCCACTTC. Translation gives CASSFSRQGGLHF.

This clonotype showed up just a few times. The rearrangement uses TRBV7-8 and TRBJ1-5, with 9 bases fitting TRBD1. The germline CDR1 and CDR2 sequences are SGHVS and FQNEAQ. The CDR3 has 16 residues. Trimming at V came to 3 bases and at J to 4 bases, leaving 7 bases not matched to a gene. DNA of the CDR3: TGTGCCAGCAGCTTGCGAAAGACAGGGGGAAATCAGCCCCAGCATTTT. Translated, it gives CASSLRKTGGNQPQHF.

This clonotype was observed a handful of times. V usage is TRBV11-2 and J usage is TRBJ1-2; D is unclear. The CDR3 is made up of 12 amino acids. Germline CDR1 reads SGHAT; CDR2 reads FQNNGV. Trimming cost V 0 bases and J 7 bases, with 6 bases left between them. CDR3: CASSLDRSGYTF. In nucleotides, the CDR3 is TGTGCCAGCAGCTTAGATAGGAGTGGCTACACCTTC.

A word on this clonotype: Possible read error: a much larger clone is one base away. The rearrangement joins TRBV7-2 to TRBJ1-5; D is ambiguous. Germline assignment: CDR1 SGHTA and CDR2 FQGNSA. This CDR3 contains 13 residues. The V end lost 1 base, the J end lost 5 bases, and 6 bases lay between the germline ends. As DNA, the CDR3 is TGTGCCAGCAGCTTAGGGGCGGATCAGCCCCAGCATTTT. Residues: CASSLGADQPQHF.

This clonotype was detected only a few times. CDR3 region: CARPSPGDRDPNQPQHF. The CDR3 bases are TGCGCCAGGCCCTCACCGGGGGACAGGGATCCCAATCAGCCCCAGCATTTT. The rearrangement uses TRBV10-2 and TRBJ1-5; 9 bases agree with TRBD1. The CDR3 runs 17 residues. Germline CDR1 WSHSY, CDR2 SAAADI. With 9 bases clipped from V and 3 bases from J, the junction kept 15 bases outside the gene matches.